This T cell receptor (beta chain) was sequenced for a study of Ad26.COV2.S vaccination and SARS-CoV-2 variants. Findings of the study overall: Reports say spike-specific CD8+ and CD4+ T cell responses covered substantial breadth after vaccination. Vaccine and placebo groups showed comparable non-spike TCR breadth. Higher spike-specific TCR breadth was found in vaccine recipients than in placebo recipients. Using TCR breadth and depth analyses may have led to underestimated total T cell responses.

Regarding this clone: The antigen remains undetermined.

Produced via immunoSEQ multiplex PCR; TCRdb's table is partial and in-frame only. The table has fewer than 50,000 clones, approximately 80% seen once. Germline loops: CDR1 LGHDT, CDR2 YNNKEL (reference sequence). V lost 6 bases to trimming and J lost 4 bases, with 25 bases between them. There are 18 residues in the CDR3. The rearrangement links TRBV3-1 (or the pseudogene TRBV3-2) to TRBJ1-3, with unresolved D. This sequence originates from a human donor who had recovered from COVID-19. This specimen was peripheral blood, taken after recovery from COVID-19. The CDR3 loop is CASSQIVASLGSGNTIYF. The CDR3, as DNA: TGTGCCAGCAGTCAGATAGTAGCTTCTCTTGGCTCAGGAAACACCATATATTTT.